The T cell receptor (beta chain) under discussion was sequenced for a study of blood T cell repertoires in COVID-19. The CDR3 extends over 15 amino acids. Germline-derived CDR1 and CDR2 are KGHSH and LQKENI. After removal of 5 bases from V and 7 bases from J, the junction contained 9 bases not matched to a gene. The assay was immunoSEQ multiplex PCR, and TCRdb's table has in-frame clones only and misses some. The sample lists 100,000 to 150,000 clones, less than 90% seen once, with about 2.3% in the top ten. The receptor's source is a woman between 45 and 60 years old who had recovered from COVID-19. V usage is TRBV18 and J usage is TRBJ2-4, with 9 bases matching TRBD1. Sequencing was performed on PBMCs or T cells enriched from blood (not recorded which). CDR3 amino acids: CASSYRDRDKNIQYF. The CDR3 DNA follows: TGTGCCAGCTCATACCGGGACAGGGATAAGAACATTCAGTACTTC. Complete variable domain (other parts from reference TRBV18 and TRBJ2-4): NAGVMQNPRHLVRRRGQEARLRCSPMKGHSHVYWYRQLPEEGLKFMVYLQKENIIDESGMPKERFSAEFPKEGPSILRIQQVVRGDSAAYFCASSYRDRDKNIQYFGAGTRLSVL.